The 3 T cell receptor beta chains presented below share a single source sample, sequenced in a study of T cells in localized non-small cell lung cancer. The assay was immunoSEQ multiplex PCR, and TCRdb's table has in-frame clones only and misses some. The sample comprises 10,000 to 15,000 clones, over 65% of which are singletons, and over 25% rests with the top ten. The input for sequencing was peripheral blood, taken before any cancer treatment. Receptors originate from a male donor older than 55 with stage I squamous cell lung carcinoma.

This chain uses TRBV2 with TRBJ2-5; D is perhaps TRBD1 (6 bases). CDR1 and CDR2 (germline): SNHLY, FYNNEI. The CDR3 is 17 amino acids. The germline V and J ends were trimmed by 4 bases and 0 bases, with 18 bases remaining between them. The CDR3 nucleotides are TGTGCCAGCAGTGGGGGTGTATGGGCAGGGGACCAAGAGACCCAGTACTTC. Residues: CASSGGVWAGDQETQYF.

The V gene is TRBV4-1, the J gene TRBJ1-2; D might be TRBD1 (5 bases). Trimming shortened V by 0 bases and J by 0 bases, and 17 bases separated the two germline ends. The CDR3 consists of 18 residues. Germline assignment: CDR1 MGHRA and CDR2 YSYEKL. CDR3 coding DNA: TGCGCCAGCAGCCAAGATCGGGGGGAGGTCTCTGCTAACTATGGCTACACCTTC. It yields the protein CASSQDRGEVSANYGYTF.

The chain is built from TRBV9 and TRBJ2-1; D may be TRBD2 (6 bases). The V end lost 3 bases, the J end lost 2 bases, and 12 bases lay between the germline ends. The CDR3 contains 15 residues. The germline V gene encodes CDR1 SGDLS and CDR2 YYNGEE. The CDR3 nucleotides read TGTGCCAGCAGCGGCATAGCGGAAGCCTACAATGAGCAGTTCTTC. Translating gives CASSGIAEAYNEQFF.